The T cell receptor (beta chain) under discussion was sequenced for a study of spatial heterogeneity in lung cancer. Across the study: The study consistently detected more beta-chain than alpha-chain sequences. Study-wide results and caveats: Blood carried ubiquitous expanded tumor TCRs more at resection than follow-up.

Noted time point: sample taken at primary tumor resection. Tumor, nontumor lung or frozen PBMC supplied whole RNA, sequenced without sorting. The donor population consisted of approximately 70 patients with untreated, early-stage non-small cell lung cancer. About this clonotype: What it recognizes is unknown. A library made for alpha chains picked up this beta chain off target, so its size means little.

V was cut by 3 bases and J by 2 bases, with 13 bases left in between. Germline-derived CDR1 and CDR2 are SGHAT and FQNNGV. There are 15 residues in the CDR3. A distinct unique molecular identifier was carried by each TCR cDNA molecule. From the 5' RACE reads, TCRdb called clonotypes with MiXCR, one entry per CDR3 protein. The top ten clones hold 35% to 55% of a sample with roughly 13,000 distinct CDR3 sequences, 3.9% of them seen once. The clonotype originates from a male donor with early-stage non-small cell lung cancer. This sequence joins TRBV11-2 and TRBJ2-5, with D perhaps assigned TRBD1 or TRBD2 (5 bases each). The specimen comprised PBMCs, sampled at surgery. The CDR3 sequence: CASSFWAGRQETQYF. The CDR3 DNA reads TGTGCCAGCAGCTTCTGGGCAGGGAGACAAGAGACCCAGTACTTC.